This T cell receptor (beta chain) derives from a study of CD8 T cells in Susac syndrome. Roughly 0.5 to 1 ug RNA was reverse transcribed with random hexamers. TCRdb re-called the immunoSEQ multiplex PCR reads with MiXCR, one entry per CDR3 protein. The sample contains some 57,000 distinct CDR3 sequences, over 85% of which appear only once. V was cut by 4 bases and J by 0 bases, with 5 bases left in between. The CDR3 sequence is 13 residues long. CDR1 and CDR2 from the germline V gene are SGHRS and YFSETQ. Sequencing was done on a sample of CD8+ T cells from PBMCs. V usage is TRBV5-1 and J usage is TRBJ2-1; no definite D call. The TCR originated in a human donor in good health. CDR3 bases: TGCGCCAGCAGCCCGAGCTCCTACAATGAGCAGTTCTTC. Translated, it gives CASSPSSYNEQFF.